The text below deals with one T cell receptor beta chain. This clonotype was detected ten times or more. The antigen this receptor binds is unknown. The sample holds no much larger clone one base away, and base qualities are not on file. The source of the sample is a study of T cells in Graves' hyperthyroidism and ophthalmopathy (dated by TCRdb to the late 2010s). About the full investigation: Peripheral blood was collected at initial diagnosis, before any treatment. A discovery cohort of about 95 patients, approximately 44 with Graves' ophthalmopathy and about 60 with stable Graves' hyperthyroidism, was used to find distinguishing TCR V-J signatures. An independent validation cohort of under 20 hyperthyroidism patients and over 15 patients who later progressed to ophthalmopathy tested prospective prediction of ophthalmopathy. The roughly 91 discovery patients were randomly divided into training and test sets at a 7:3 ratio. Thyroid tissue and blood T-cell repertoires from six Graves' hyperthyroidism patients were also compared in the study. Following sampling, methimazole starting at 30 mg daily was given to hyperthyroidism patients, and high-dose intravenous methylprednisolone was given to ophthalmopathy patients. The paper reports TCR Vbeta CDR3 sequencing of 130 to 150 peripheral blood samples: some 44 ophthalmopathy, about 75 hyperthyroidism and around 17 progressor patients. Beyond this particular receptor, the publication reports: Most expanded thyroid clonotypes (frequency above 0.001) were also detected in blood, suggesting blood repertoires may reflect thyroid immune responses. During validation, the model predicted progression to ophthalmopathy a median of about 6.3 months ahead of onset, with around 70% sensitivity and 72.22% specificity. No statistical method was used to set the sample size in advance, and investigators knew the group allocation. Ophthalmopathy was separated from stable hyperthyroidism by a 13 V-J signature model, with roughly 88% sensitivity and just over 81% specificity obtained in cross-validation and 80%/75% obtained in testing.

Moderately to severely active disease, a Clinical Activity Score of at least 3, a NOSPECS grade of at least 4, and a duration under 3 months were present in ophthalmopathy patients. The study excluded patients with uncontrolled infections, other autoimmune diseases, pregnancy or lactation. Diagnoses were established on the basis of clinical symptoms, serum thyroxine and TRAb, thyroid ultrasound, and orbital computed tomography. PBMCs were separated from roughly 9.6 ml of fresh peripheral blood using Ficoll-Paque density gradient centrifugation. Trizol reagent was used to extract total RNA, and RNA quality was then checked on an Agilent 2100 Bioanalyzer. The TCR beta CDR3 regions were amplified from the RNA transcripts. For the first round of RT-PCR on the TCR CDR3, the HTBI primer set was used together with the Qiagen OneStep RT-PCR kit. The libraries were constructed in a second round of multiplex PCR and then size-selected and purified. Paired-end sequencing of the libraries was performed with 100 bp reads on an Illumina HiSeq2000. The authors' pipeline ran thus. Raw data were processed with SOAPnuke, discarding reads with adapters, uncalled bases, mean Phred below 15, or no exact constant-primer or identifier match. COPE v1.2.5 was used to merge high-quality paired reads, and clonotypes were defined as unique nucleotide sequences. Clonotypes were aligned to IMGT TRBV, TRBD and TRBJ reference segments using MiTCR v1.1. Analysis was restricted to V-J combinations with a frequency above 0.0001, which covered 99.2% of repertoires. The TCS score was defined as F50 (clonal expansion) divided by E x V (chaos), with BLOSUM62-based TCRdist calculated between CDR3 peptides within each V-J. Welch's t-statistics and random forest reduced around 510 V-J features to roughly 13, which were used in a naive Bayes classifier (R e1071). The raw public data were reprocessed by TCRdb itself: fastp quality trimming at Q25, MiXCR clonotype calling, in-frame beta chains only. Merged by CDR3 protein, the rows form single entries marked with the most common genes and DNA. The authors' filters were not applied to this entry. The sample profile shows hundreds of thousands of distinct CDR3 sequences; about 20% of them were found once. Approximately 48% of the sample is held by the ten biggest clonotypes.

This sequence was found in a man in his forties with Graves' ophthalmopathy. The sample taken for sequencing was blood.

The DNA reads as follows: TGTGCCAGCAGTGGACAGGGTACCGAGCAGTACTTC. Its protein product is CASSGQGTEQYF. Here the chain combines TRBV6-1 and TRBJ2-7, and 7 junctional nucleotides match TRBD1. The cysteine opens and the phenylalanine closes a CDR3 of 12 amino acids. The CDR3 DNA has 36 bases and is translated from base 1. Unmatched junction bases come to 3, with V trimmed by 4 bases and J by 6 bases. CDR1 and CDR2 are drawn from the germline V gene: MNHNS, SASEGT.